This T cell receptor (beta chain) comes out of a study of shared clonotypes between healthy human individuals. Study-level information: Three CD4 naive, three CD4 memory, two CD8 naive and one CD8 memory plate were used per donor.

Per sorted-subset replicate PCR, input was around 200 ng DNA, representing roughly 29,000 T cell genomes. In the original analysis: ImmunoSEQ output lacked quality scores and full-length reads, limiting matched filtering. Produced via immunoSEQ multiplex PCR; TCRdb's table is partial and in-frame only. From that table come the V and J calls and clone size; the DNA was used to work out D and trimming. This repertoire shows about 1 million clones, more than 65% found once; its top ten account for around 1.5%. This CDR3 spans 14 amino acids. With 3 bases clipped from V and 4 bases from J, the junction kept 3 bases outside the gene matches. From germline, CDR1 is LGHNA and CDR2 YSLEER. A CD45RA-negative memory subset and a CD45RA+ naive subset were separated from the CD4+ cells.

The sequenced sample was memory CD4+ T cells sorted from blood. Noted subset: CD45RA-negative fraction. This receptor was taken from a man aged 18 to 30 in good health. The chain joins TRBV4-3 to TRBJ2-7; TRBD2 matches 10 bases. CDR3 sequence: CASSQEREGYEQYF. DNA of the CDR3: TGCGCCAGCAGCCAGGAGCGGGAGGGTTACGAGCAGTACTTC.